This T cell receptor (beta chain) was sequenced in a study of blood T cell repertoires in COVID-19. Background on the study: The origin of the acute and convalescent COVID-19 samples was the United States, Italy and Spain.

With 0 bases removed from V and 6 bases from J, the gap between germline ends came to 10 bases. Germline V gene data show CDR1 as SGHRS and CDR2 as YFSETQ. The CDR3 has 13 amino acids. The assay was immunoSEQ multiplex PCR, and TCRdb's table has in-frame clones only and misses some. Of approximately 170,000 clones in the sample, roughly 84% are singletons; the top ten hold under 3%. The chain couples TRBV5-1 to TRBJ2-7; D call uncertain. The TCR comes from a human donor with acute or convalescent COVID-19. The donor label of this sample is uncertain. What was sequenced was peripheral blood. CDR3 region: CASSLDAQAEQYF. CDR3 DNA sequence: TGCGCCAGCAGCTTGGATGCTCAGGCCGAGCAGTACTTC.